A single sample is the source of the 11 T cell receptor beta chains below, sequenced in a study of blood T cell repertoires in COVID-19. Produced via immunoSEQ multiplex PCR; TCRdb's table is partial and in-frame only. Here the sample spans approximately 130,000 clones, approximately 85% being singletons. Sequenced input: peripheral blood. These receptors came from a human donor in a cohort sampled during active COVID-19.

This chain uses TRBV9 with TRBJ1-2, with 8 bases fitting TRBD1. The trim removed 1 base at V and 6 bases at J, leaving 8 bases unmatched. From germline, CDR1 is SGDLS and CDR2 YYNGEE. The CDR3 has 15 amino acids. CDR3 coding DNA: TGTGCCAGCAGCGTAAACAGGGGGAGGGTGAATGGCTACACCTTC. This encodes CASSVNRGRVNGYTF.

V is TRBV28 and J is TRBJ2-7; TRBD2 might be the D (5 bases). The CDR3 totals 15 residues. Per the germline V gene, CDR1 is MDHEN and CDR2 is SYDVKM. V lost 4 bases and J lost 2, with 15 bases in between. CDR3 nucleotides: TGTGCCAGCAGTTCCCCGGCCCCGGGAACCTACGAGCAGTACGTC. Its protein is CASSSPAPGTYEQYV.

The chain combines TRBV27 with TRBJ1-4, with TRBD1 as a possible D gene (6 bases). Between the trimmed V and J ends, which lost 5 bases and 2 bases, there was a span of 21 bases. This CDR3 spans 18 amino acids. Germline CDR1 reads MNHEY; CDR2 reads SMNVEV (reference sequence). The CDR3 reads CASSPGRGRIPTNEKLFF. The CDR3 bases are TGTGCCAGCAGTCCCGGGCGGGGGCGCATCCCTACTAATGAAAAACTGTTTTTT.

The chain links TRBV6-5 to TRBJ2-7; D not resolved. Trimming pared 6 bases from V and 1 base from J, leaving 16 bases between. CDR3 size: 15 residues. Per germline, CDR1 MNHEY and CDR2 SVGAGI. The CDR3 protein is CASSHDRVRSYEQYF. The CDR3 region has the DNA TGTGCCAGCAGCCATGACCGGGTTAGGTCCTACGAGCAGTACTTC.

The V call is TRBV5-1, the J call TRBJ1-1, with D unresolved. Germline CDR1 reads SGHRS; CDR2 reads YFSETQ. Trimming shortened V by 3 bases and J by 3 bases, and 9 bases separated the two germline ends. The CDR3 has 13 amino acids. The CDR3 sequence: CASSSPGHTEAFF. As DNA, the CDR3 is TGCGCCAGCAGCTCCCCAGGTCACACTGAAGCTTTCTTT.

The chain carries TRBV7-3 and TRBJ1-1; 7 nucleotides line up with TRBD1. Germline values: CDR1 SGHTA, CDR2 FQGTGA. V trimming: 4 bases; J trimming: 7 bases; junction bases outside the gene matches: 3. This CDR3 is 12 amino acids long. The CDR3 DNA sequence: TGTGCCAGCAGCTCTCGGACAGGTGAAGCTTTCTTT. This sequence encodes CASSSRTGEAFF.

The chain carries TRBV19 and TRBJ2-3; possibly TRBD2 for D (6 bases). Germline V lookup: CDR1 LNHDA, CDR2 SQIVND (reference sequence). Trimming stripped 5 bases from V and 3 bases from J, with 12 bases between. This CDR3 has 14 amino acids. CDR3 sequence: CASSREYGTDTQYF. For the CDR3, the DNA is TGTGCCAGTAGTCGGGAGTATGGTACAGATACGCAGTATTTT.

This clone was found a few times. The same CDR3 can be traced to other DNA sequences in this sample. This chain connects TRBV5-1 to TRBJ1-1; D remains unclear. CDR3 size: 15 residues. Germline loops: CDR1 SGHRS, CDR2 YFSETQ. V was pared by 0 bases and J by 2 bases, with 11 bases between. The CDR3 sequence: CASSLDGRPNTEAFF. In DNA form, the CDR3 reads TGCGCCAGCAGCTTGGATGGCAGGCCTAACACTGAAGCTTTCTTT.

J is TRBJ2-7 and V is TRBV7-8; 9 bases are a match to TRBD1. Germline assignment: CDR1 SGHVS and CDR2 FQNEAQ. The CDR3 sequence is 14 residues long. The V gene end was trimmed by 4 bases and the J gene end by 0 bases; junction bases not matched to a gene: 1. CDR3 region: CASSSQGASYEQYV. As DNA, the CDR3 is TGTGCCAGCAGCTCACAGGGGGCCTCCTACGAGCAGTACGTC.

The sample holds one count of this clone. The chain carries TRBV9 and TRBJ1-6; D is unclear. This CDR3 is 15 amino acids long. The ends were cut back, 4 bases at V and 5 bases at J, with 13 bases in the middle. Germline V CDR1 and CDR2: SGDLS, YYNGEE. The chain's CDR3 is CASSPRGVDNSPLHF. CDR3 coding DNA: TGTGCCAGCAGCCCCCGCGGGGTAGATAATTCACCCCTCCACTTT. Based on the CDR3 plus reference TRBV9 and TRBJ1-6, the full variable domain is DSGVTQTPKHLITATGQRVTLRCSPRSGDLSVYWYQQSLDQGLQFLIQYYNGEERAKGNILERFSAQQFPDLHSELNLSSLELGDSALYFCASSPRGVDNSPLHFGNGTRLTVT.

The chain has TRBV6-6 and TRBJ1-2, with D possibly being TRBD1 (6 bases). Trimming left V 6 bases short and J 4 bases short, with 9 bases between. In germline, CDR1 is MNHNY, CDR2 SVGAGI (reference sequence). The CDR3 has 12 amino acids. CDR3 nucleotides: TGTGCCAGCAGGGACAGACCCTATGGCTACACCTTC. It is translated as CASRDRPYGYTF.